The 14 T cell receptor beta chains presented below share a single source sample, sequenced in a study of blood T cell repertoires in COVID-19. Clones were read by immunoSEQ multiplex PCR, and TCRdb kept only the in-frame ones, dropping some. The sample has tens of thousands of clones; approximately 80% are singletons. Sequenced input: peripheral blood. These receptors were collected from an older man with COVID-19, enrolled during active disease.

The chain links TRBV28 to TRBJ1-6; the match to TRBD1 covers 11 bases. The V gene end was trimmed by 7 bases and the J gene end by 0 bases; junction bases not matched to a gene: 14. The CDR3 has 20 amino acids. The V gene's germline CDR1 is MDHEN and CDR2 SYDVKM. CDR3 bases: TGTGCCAGCATCTCCCCAGGGGAAGGGACAGGGGGCTCCTATAATTCACCCCTCCACTTT. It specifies CASISPGEGTGGSYNSPLHF.

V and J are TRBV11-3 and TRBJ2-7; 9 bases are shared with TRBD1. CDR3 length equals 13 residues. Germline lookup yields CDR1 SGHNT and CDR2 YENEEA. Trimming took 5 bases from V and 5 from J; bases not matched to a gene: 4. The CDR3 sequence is CASSPRQGDEQYF. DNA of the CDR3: TGTGCCAGCAGCCCCCGACAGGGGGACGAGCAGTACTTC.

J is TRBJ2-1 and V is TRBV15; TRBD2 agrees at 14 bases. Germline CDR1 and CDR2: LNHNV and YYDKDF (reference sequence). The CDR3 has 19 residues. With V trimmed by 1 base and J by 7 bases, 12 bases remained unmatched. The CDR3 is CATSRGTSGRRVGSNEQFF. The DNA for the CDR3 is TGTGCCACCAGCAGAGGGACTAGCGGGAGGAGGGTAGGTAGTAATGAGCAGTTCTTC.

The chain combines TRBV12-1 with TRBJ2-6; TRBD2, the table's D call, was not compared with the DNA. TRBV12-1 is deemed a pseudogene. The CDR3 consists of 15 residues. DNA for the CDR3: TGTGCCACCACTACTAGATCCTCTGGGGCCAACGTCCTGACTTTC. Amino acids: CATTTRSSGANVLTF.

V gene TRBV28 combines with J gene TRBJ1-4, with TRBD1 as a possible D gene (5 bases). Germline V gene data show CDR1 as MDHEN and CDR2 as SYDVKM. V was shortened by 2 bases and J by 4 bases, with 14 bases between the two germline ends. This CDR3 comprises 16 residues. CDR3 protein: CASSLRGAGSNEKLFF. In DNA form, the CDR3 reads TGTGCCAGCAGTTTACGCGGGGCAGGGAGTAATGAAAAACTGTTTTTT.

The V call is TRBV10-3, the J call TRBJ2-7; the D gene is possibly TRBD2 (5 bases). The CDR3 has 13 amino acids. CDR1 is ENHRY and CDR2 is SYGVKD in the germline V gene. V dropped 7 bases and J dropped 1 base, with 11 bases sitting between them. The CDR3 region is CAITGDPSYEQYF. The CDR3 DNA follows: TGTGCCATCACCGGGGATCCTTCCTACGAGCAGTACTTC.

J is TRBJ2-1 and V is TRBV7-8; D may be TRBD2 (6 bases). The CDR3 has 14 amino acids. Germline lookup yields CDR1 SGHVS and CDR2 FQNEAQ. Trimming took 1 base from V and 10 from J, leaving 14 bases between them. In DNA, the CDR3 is TGTGCCAGCAGCTTAGTATCAATTGGAGGGGAGCAGTTCTTC. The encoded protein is CASSLVSIGGEQFF.

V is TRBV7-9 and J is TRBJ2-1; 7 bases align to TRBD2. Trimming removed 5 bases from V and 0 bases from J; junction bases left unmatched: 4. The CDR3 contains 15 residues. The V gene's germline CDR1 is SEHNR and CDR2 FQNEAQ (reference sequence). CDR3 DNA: TGTGCCAGCAGCCATATAGCGGGCTCCTACAATGAGCAGTTCTTC. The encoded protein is CASSHIAGSYNEQFF.

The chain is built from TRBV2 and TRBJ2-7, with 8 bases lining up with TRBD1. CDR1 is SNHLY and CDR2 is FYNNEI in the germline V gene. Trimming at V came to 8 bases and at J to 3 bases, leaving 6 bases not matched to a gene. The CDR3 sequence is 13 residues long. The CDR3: CASLGDRGYEQYF. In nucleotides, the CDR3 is TGTGCCAGCCTAGGAGACAGGGGCTACGAGCAGTACTTC.

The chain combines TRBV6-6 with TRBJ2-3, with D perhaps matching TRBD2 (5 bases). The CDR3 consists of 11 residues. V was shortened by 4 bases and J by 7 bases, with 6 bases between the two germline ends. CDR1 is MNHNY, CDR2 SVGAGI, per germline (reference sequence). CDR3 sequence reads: CASSSGNTQYF. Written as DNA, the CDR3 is TGTGCCAGCAGTTCGGGGAATACGCAGTATTTT.

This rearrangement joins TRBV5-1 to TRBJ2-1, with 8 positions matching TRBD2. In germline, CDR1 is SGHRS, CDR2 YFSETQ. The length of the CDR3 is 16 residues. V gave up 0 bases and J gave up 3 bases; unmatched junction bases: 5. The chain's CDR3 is CASSLGGSGNYNEQFF. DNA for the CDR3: TGCGCCAGCAGCTTGGGTGGTAGCGGGAACTACAATGAGCAGTTCTTC.

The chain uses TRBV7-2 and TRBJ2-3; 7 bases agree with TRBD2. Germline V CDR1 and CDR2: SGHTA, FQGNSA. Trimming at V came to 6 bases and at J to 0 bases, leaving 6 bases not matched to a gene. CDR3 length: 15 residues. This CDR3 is CASRKTSTSTDTQYF. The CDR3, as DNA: TGTGCCAGCAGGAAGACTAGCACCAGCACAGATACGCAGTATTTT.

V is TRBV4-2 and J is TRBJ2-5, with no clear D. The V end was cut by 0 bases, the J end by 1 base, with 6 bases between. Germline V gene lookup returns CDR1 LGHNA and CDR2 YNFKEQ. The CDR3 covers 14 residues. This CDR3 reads CASSQDILQETQYF. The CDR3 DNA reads TGTGCCAGCAGCCAAGATATACTCCAAGAGACCCAGTACTTC.

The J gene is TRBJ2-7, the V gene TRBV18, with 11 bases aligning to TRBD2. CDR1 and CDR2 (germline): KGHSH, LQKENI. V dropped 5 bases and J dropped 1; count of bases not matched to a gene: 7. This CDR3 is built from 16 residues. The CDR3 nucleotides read TGTGCCAGCTCAGTAACTAGCGGGAGTAATTCCTACGAGCAGTACTTC. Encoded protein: CASSVTSGSNSYEQYF.